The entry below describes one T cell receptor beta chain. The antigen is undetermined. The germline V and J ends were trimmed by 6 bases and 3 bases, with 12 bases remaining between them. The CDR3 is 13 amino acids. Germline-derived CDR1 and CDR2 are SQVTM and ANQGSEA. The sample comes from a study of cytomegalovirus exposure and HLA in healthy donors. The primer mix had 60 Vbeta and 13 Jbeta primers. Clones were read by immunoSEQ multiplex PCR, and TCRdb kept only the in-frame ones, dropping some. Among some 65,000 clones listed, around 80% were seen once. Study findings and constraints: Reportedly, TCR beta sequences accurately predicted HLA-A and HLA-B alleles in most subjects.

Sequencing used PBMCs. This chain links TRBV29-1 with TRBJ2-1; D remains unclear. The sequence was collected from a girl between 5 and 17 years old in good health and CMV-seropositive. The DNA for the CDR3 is TGCAGCGTCCGGTCCTCCTACTACAATGAGCAGTTCTTC. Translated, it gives CSVRSSYYNEQFF.